These 7 T cell receptor beta chains were all obtained from the same sample, sequenced in a study of T cells in Graves' hyperthyroidism and ophthalmopathy. The CDR3 regions of TCR beta were amplified from RNA transcripts. The primer set for the first-round RT-PCR of the TCR CDR3 was HTBI. TCRdb processed the multiplex PCR reads anew with MiXCR; each CDR3 protein has one entry. The sample gives about 570,000 distinct CDR3 sequences, around 42% of which show up once; roughly 19% is in the top ten. Sequencing was done on a sample of peripheral blood or thyroid tissue (not recorded which). The origin of the receptors is an adult woman with Graves' disease, either hyperthyroidism or ophthalmopathy (not recorded which).

This clonotype showed up many times. The rearrangement uses TRBV11-1 and TRBJ1-1; no definite D call. The CDR3 has 11 residues. Germline values: CDR1 SGHAT, CDR2 FQDESV (reference sequence). With 8 bases removed from V and 6 bases from J, the gap between germline ends came to 10 bases. CDR3 region: CASLGGAEAFF. CDR3 DNA: TGTGCCAGCCTAGGTGGGGCTGAAGCTTTCTTT. Variable domain in full (rest from reference TRBV11-1 and TRBJ1-1): EAEVAQSPRYKITEKSQAVAFWCDPISGHATLYWYRQILGQGPELLVQFQDESVVDDSQLPKDRFSAERLKGVDSTLKIQPAELGDSAMYLCASLGGAEAFFGQGTRLTVV.

This clonotype was observed at least ten times. The CDR3 is CASSALASEKLFF. CDR3 DNA: TGTGCCAGCAGCGCCCTGGCTTCGGAAAAACTGTTTTTT. The V call is TRBV7-9, the J call TRBJ1-4; D is undetermined. This CDR3 region has 13 residues. CDR1 is SEHNR, CDR2 FQNEAQ, per germline (reference sequence). Trimming stripped 5 bases from V and 8 bases from J, with 12 bases between.

Ten or more counts support this clonotype. The chain combines TRBV7-9 with TRBJ2-7; D ambiguous. The V gene's germline CDR1 is SEHNR and CDR2 FQNEAQ (reference sequence). With 2 bases removed from V and 6 bases from J, the gap between germline ends came to 8 bases. This CDR3 region has 12 residues. As DNA, the CDR3 is TGTGCCAGCAGCTTAACCGGACCCGAGCAGTACTTC. It is translated as CASSLTGPEQYF.

This clonotype was seen repeatedly, ten times or more. The chain is built from TRBV7-9 and TRBJ2-7; possibly TRBD1 for D (6 bases). CDR1 is SEHNR, CDR2 FQNEAQ, per germline (reference sequence). Trimming pared 2 bases from V and 2 bases from J, leaving 16 bases between. This CDR3 is 16 amino acids long. For the CDR3, the DNA is TGTGCCAGCAGCTTATTACAGGGTGAATTGGCCTACGAGCAGTACTTC. Protein: CASSLLQGELAYEQYF.

The V and J genes are TRBV6-1 and TRBJ2-5, with 9 bases aligning to TRBD2. The CDR3 consists of 20 residues. CDR1 is MNHNS and CDR2 is SASEGT in the germline V gene. Trimming took 4 bases from V and 4 from J; bases not matched to a gene: 22. The CDR3, as DNA: TGTGCCAGCAGTGTTCGCGGGGCTAGCGGGGTATCGGTGAGGCGAGAGACCCAGTACTTC. Residues: CASSVRGASGVSVRRETQYF.

This clonotype has ten or more counts. The chain recombines TRBV7-9 with TRBJ1-1, with 8 bases matching TRBD1. Germline loops: CDR1 SEHNR, CDR2 FQNEAQ (reference sequence). The CDR3 spans 16 residues. The V and J ends lost 5 bases and 5 bases, in that order; junction bases with no gene match: 13. This chain's CDR3 is CASSVINDRGQTEAFF. CDR3 nucleotide sequence: TGTGCCAGCAGCGTAATTAACGACAGGGGACAAACTGAAGCTTTCTTT.

Comment on this clonotype: One junction end disagrees with the germline gene, perhaps due to a read error. The V call is TRBV9, the J call TRBJ2-7, with D maybe TRBD1 (6 bases). From germline, CDR1 is SGDLS and CDR2 YYNGEE. The CDR3 contains 14 residues. CDR3 coding DNA: TGTGCCAGCAGTGTAGGACAGTTAACCTACGAGCAGTACTTC. This encodes CASSVGQLTYEQYF. The full variable domain, with the rest looked up from reference TRBV9 and TRBJ2-7, is DSGVTQTPKHLITATGQRVTLRCSPRSGDLSVYWYQQSLDQGLQFLIQYYNGEERAKGNILERFSAQQFPDLHSELNLSSLELGDSALYFCASSVGQLTYEQYFGPGTRLTVT.